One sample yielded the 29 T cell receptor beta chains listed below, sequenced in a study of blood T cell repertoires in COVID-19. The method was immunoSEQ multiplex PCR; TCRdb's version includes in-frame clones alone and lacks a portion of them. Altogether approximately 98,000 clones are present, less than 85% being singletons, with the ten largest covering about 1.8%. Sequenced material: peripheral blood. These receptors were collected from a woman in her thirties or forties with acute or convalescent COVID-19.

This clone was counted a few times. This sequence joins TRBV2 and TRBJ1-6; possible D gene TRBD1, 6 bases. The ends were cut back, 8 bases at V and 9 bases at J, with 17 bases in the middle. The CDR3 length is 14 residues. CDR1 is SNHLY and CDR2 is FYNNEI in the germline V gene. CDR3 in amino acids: CASAQQGAGSPLHF. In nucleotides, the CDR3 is TGTGCCAGCGCCCAACAGGGTGCAGGTTCACCCCTCCACTTT. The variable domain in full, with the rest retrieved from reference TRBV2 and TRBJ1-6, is EPEVTQTPSHQVTQMGQEVILRCVPISNHLYFYWYRQILGQKVEFLVSFYNNEISEKSEIFDDQFSVERPDGSNFTLKIRSTKLEDSAMYFCASAQQGAGSPLHFGNGTRLTVT.

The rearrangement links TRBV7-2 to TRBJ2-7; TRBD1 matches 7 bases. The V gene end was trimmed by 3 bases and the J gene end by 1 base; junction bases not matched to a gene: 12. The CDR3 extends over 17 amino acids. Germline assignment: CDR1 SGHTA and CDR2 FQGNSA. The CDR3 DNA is TGTGCCAGCAGCTTGATGGCTACAGGGGCCGGATCCTACGAGCAGTACTTC. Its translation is CASSLMATGAGSYEQYF.

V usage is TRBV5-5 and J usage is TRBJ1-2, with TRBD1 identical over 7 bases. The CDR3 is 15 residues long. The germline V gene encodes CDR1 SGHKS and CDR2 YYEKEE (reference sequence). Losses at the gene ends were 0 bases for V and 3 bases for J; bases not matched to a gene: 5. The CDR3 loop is CASSLGGDSHYGYTF. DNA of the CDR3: TGTGCCAGCAGCTTGGGTGGGGACAGTCACTATGGCTACACCTTC.

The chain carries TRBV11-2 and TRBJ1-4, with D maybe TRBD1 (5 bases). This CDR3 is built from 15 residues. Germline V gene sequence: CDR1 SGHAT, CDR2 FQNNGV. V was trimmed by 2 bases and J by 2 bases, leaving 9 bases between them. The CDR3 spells CASSLNRNTNEKLFF. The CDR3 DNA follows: TGTGCCAGCAGCTTAAACAGGAACACTAATGAAAAACTGTTTTTT.

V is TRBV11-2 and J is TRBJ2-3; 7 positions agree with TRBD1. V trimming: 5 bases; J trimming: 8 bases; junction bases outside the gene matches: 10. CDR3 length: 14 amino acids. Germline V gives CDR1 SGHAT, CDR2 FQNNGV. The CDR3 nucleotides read TGTGCCAGCAGCCAGGAGAGGGGGCTTGTTACGCAGTATTTT. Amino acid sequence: CASSQERGLVTQYF.

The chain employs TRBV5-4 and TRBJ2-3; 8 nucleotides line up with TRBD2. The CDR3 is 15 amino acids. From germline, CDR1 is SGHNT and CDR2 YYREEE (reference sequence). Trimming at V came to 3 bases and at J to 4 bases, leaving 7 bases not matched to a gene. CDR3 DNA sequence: TGTGCCAGCAGCTCTCTGACTAGCGAAGCAGATACGCAGTATTTT. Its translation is CASSSLTSEADTQYF.

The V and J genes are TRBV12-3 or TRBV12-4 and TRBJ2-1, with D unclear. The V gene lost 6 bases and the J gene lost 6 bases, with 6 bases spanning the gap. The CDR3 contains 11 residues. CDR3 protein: CASRRGNEQFF. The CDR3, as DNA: TGTGCCAGCAGGAGAGGCAATGAGCAGTTCTTC.

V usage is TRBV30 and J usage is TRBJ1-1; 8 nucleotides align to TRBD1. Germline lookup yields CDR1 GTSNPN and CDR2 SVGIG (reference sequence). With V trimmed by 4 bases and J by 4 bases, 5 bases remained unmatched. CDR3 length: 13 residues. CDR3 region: CAWNLGQGTEAFF. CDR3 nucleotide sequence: TGTGCCTGGAACCTAGGACAGGGCACTGAAGCTTTCTTT.

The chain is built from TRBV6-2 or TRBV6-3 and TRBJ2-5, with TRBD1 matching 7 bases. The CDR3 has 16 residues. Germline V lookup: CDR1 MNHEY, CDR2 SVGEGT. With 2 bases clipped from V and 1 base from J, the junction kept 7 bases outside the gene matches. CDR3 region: CASSYGGQALQETQYF. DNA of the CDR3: TGTGCCAGCAGTTACGGAGGACAGGCCCTCCAAGAGACCCAGTACTTC.

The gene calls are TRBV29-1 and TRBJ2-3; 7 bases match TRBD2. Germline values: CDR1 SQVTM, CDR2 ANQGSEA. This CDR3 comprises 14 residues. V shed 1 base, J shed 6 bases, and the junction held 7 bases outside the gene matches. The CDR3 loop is CSVEVGGGEDTQYF. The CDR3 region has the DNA TGCAGCGTTGAAGTAGGTGGGGGGGAGGATACGCAGTATTTT.

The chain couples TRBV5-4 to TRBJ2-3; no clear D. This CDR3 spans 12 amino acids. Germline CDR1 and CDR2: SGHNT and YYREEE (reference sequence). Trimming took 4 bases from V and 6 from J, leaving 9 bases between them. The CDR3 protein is CASSRRSDTQYF. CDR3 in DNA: TGTGCCAGCAGCCGCAGGTCTGATACGCAGTATTTT.

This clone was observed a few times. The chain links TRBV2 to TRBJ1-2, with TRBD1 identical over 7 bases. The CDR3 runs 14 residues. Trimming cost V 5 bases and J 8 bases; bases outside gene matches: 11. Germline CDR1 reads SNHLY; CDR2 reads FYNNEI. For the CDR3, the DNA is TGTGCCAGCAGTCGGGACAGCCCGTCGGGGGGCTACACCTTC. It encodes CASSRDSPSGGYTF. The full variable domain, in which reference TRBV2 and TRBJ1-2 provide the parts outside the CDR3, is EPEVTQTPSHQVTQMGQEVILRCVPISNHLYFYWYRQILGQKVEFLVSFYNNEISEKSEIFDDQFSVERPDGSNFTLKIRSTKLEDSAMYFCASSRDSPSGGYTFGSGTRLTVV.

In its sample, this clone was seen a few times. This chain's CDR3 is CASSPTTGRDNQPQHF. The CDR3 nucleotides are TGTGCCAGCAGCCCCACCACGGGCAGGGATAATCAGCCCCAGCATTTT. The chain is built from TRBV5-5 and TRBJ1-5; a weak D match, TRBD1 (5 bases). The germline V and J ends were trimmed by 4 bases and 4 bases, with 18 bases remaining between them. This CDR3 is 16 amino acids long. The germline V gene has CDR1 SGHKS and CDR2 YYEKEE (reference sequence).

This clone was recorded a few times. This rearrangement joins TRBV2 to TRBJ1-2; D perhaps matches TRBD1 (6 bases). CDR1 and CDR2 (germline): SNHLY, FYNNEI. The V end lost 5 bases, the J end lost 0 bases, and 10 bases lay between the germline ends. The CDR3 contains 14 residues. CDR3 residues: CASSNRESNYGYTF. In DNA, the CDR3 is TGTGCCAGCAGTAACAGGGAGTCTAACTATGGCTACACCTTC.

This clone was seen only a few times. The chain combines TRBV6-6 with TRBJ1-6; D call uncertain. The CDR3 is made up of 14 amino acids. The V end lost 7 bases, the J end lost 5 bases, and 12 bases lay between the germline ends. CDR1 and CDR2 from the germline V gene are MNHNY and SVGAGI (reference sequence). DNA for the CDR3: TGTGCCAGCACCCGCTCCGGGGATAATTCACCCCTCCACTTT. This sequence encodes CASTRSGDNSPLHF.

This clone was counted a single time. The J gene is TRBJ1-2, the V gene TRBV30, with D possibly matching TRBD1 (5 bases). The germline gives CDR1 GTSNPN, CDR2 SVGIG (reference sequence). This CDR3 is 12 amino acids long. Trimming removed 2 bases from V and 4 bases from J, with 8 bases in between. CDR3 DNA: TGTGCCTGGAGTCGACAGTTCTATGGCTACACCTTC. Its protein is CAWSRQFYGYTF.

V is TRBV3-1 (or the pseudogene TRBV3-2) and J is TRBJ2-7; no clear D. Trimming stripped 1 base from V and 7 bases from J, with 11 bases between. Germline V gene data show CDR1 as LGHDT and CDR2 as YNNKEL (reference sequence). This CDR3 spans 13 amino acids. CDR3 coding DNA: TGTGCCAGCAGCCAAGGGGCCATCTTAGAGCAGTACTTC. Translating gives CASSQGAILEQYF.

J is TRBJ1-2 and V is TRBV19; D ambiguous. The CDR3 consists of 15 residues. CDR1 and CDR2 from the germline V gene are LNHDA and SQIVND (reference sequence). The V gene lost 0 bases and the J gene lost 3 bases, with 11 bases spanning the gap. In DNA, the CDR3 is TGTGCCAGTAGTATAGACGGGGTTTTCGACTATGGCTACACCTTC. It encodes CASSIDGVFDYGYTF. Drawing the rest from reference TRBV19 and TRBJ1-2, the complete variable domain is DGGITQSPKYLFRKEGQNVTLSCEQNLNHDAMYWYRQDPGQGLRLIYYSQIVNDFQKGDIAEGYSVSREKKESFPLTVTSAQKNPTAFYLCASSIDGVFDYGYTFGSGTRLTVV.

CDR3 nucleotides: TGTGCCAGTAGTGGGCGGGAGAGGCAGCCCCAGCATTTT. Translated: CASSGRERQPQHF. The chain combines TRBV19 with TRBJ1-5; the D is unclear. Trimming removed 5 bases at V and 7 bases at J, with 12 bases between. Germline V gives CDR1 LNHDA, CDR2 SQIVND (reference sequence). The CDR3 has 13 amino acids.

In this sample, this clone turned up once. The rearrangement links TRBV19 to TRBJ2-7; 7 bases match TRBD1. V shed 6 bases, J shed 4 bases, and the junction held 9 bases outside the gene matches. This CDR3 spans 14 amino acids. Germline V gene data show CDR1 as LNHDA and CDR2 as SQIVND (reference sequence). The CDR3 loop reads CASSHRDRGYEQYF. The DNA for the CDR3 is TGTGCCAGTAGCCACCGGGACAGAGGGTACGAGCAGTACTTC.

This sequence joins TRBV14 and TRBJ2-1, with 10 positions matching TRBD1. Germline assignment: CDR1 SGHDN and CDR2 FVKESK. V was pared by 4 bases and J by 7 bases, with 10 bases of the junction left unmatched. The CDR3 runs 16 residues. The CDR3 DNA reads TGTGCCAGCAGCCCCCCTGGGGACAGGGGCCGAAATGAGCAGTTCTTC. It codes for CASSPPGDRGRNEQFF.

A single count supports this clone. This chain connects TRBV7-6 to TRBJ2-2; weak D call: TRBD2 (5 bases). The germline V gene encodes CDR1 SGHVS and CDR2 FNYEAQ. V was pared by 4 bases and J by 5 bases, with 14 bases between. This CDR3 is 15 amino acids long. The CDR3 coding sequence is TGTGCCAGCAGCTATGGACTCTCCAGGACCGGGGAGCTGTTTTTT. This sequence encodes CASSYGLSRTGELFF.

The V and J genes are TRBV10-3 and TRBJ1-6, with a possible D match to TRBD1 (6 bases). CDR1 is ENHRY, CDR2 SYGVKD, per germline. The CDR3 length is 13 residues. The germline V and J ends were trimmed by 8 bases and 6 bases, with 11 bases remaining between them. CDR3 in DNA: TGTGCCATCGCTACAGGGCCTAATTCACCCCTCCACTTT. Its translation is CAIATGPNSPLHF.

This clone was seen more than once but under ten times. The CDR3 nucleotides read TGTGCCAGCAGCTTAGTAGGAAACACCATATATTTT. Amino acids: CASSLVGNTIYF. V and J are TRBV7-9 and TRBJ1-3; D gene ambiguous. V was shortened by 1 base and J by 4 bases, with 2 bases between the two germline ends. The CDR3 is 12 residues long. Germline V gene lookup returns CDR1 SEHNR and CDR2 FQNEAQ (reference sequence).

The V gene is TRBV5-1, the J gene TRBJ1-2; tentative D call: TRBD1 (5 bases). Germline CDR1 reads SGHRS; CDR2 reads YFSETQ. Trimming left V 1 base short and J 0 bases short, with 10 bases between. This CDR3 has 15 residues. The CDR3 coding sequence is TGCGCCAGCAGCTTGTCGCCGACAGCTAACTATGGCTACACCTTC. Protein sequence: CASSLSPTANYGYTF.

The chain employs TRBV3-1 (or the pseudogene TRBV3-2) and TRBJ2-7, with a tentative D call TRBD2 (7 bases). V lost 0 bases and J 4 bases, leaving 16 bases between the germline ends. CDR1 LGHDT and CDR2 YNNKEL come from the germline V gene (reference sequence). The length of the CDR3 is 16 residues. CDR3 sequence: CASSQDLGGAWYEQYF. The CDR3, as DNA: TGTGCCAGCAGCCAAGACCTAGGGGGGGCATGGTACGAGCAGTACTTC.

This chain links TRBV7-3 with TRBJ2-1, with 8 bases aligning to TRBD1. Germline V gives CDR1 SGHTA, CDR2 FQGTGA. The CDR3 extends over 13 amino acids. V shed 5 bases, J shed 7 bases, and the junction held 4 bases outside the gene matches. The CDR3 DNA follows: TGTGCCAGCAGCATCGACAGGGGAAATGAGCAGTTCTTC. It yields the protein CASSIDRGNEQFF. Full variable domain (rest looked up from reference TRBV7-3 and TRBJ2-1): GAGVSQTPSNKVTEKGKYVELRCDPISGHTALYWYRQSLGQGPEFLIYFQGTGAADDSGLPNDRFFAVRPEGSVSTLKIQRTERGDSAVYLCASSIDRGNEQFFGPGTRLTVL.

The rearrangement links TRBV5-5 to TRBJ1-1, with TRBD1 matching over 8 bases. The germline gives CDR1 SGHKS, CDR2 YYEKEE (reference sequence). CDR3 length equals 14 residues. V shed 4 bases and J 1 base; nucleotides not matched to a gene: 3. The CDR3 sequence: CASSLGQANTEAFF. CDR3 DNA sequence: TGTGCCAGCAGCCTGGGACAGGCGAACACTGAAGCTTTCTTT.

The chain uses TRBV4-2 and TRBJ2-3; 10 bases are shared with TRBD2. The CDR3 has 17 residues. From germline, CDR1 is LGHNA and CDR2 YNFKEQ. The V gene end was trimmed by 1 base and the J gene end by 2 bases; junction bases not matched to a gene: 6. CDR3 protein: CASSQGDSGGPTDTQYF. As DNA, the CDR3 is TGTGCCAGCAGCCAAGGGGATAGCGGGGGGCCCACAGATACGCAGTATTTT.